The source of this TCR beta chain is a study of cytomegalovirus exposure and HLA in healthy donors. Study results and limitations: About 87% or about 30% of the time was how often most TCR beta V segments were productive, according to an earlier analysis.

This clone was seen only a few times. Its antigen is still unknown. Primers for the PCR totalled 60 Vbeta and 13 Jbeta. Only in-frame clones appear in the TCRdb table, and some are missing; sequencing was by immunoSEQ multiplex PCR. This table holds under 150,000 clones, approximately 80% found once. The CDR3 extends over 11 amino acids. Per the germline V gene, CDR1 is MNHNS and CDR2 is SASEGT. Sample: PBMCs. The source of this sequence is a man aged 18 to 29 in good health and CMV-seronegative. J is TRBJ1-5 and V is TRBV6-1; no definite D call. The CDR3 region is CASGINQPQHF. In nucleotides, the CDR3 is TGTGCATCGGGAATCAATCAGCCCCAGCATTTT.